The 24 T cell receptor beta chains presented below share a single source sample, sequenced in a study of T cells after yellow fever vaccination. In TCRdb, the 5' RACE reads were re-called with MiXCR into one record per CDR3 protein. The sample consists of some 600,000 distinct CDR3 sequences, about a sixth of them appearing once. This specimen consisted of PBMCs, obtained 5 to 6 days after the first yellow fever vaccination. These TCRs come from a man between 18 and 29 years old who received the YFV17D yellow fever vaccine.

V gene TRBV4-3 combines with J gene TRBJ2-4; 8 nucleotides line up with TRBD1. Germline lookup yields CDR1 LGHNA and CDR2 YSLEER. This CDR3 contains 15 residues. J gave up 7 bases and V 2 bases, and 7 bases lay outside the gene matches. The CDR3 protein is CASSQRQGAGNIQYF. CDR3 in DNA: TGCGCCAGCAGCCAACGCCAGGGGGCCGGGAACATTCAGTACTTC.

This clonotype was recorded a few times. The chain is built from TRBV7-2 and TRBJ1-2; 12 positions match TRBD1. The CDR3 consists of 16 residues. The junction had 11 bases not matched to a gene; V was cut back by 6 bases and J by 6 bases. Germline assignment: CDR1 SGHTA and CDR2 FQGNSA. DNA of the CDR3: TGTGCCAGCAGATACGGGACAGGGGGCCGGGGTCATGGCTACACCTTC. Protein product: CASRYGTGGRGHGYTF.

This clonotype was counted a few times. DNA of the CDR3: TGTGCCAGTAGTATAGGTGTGACAGGGGACTATGGCTACACCTTC. This encodes CASSIGVTGDYGYTF. The V and J genes are TRBV19 and TRBJ1-2, with 8 bases matching TRBD1. The CDR3 length is 15 residues. Germline V gene data show CDR1 as LNHDA and CDR2 as SQIVND (reference sequence). V gave up 1 base and J gave up 3 bases; unmatched junction bases: 4.

The J gene is TRBJ2-1, the V gene TRBV7-9, with 7 bases lining up with TRBD2. The CDR3 is 17 amino acids. Germline trimming cut 1 base from V and 0 bases from J; bases unmatched to any gene: 6. CDR1 and CDR2 from the germline V gene are SEHNR and FQNEAQ (reference sequence). CDR3 sequence reads: CASSLVQAGISYNEQFF. DNA of the CDR3: TGTGCCAGCAGCTTAGTGCAAGCGGGGATCTCCTACAATGAGCAGTTCTTC. Filled out from reference TRBV7-9 and TRBJ2-1, the complete variable domain reads DTGVSQNPRHKITKRGQNVTFRCDPISEHNRLYWYRQTLGQGPEFLTYFQNEAQLEKSRLLSDRFSAERPKGSFSTLEIQRTEQGDSAMYLCASSLVQAGISYNEQFFGPGTRLTVL.

There are a few counts of this clonotype. The chain recombines TRBV27 with TRBJ2-1; D is unclear. The V gene lost 2 bases and the J gene lost 0 bases, with 8 bases spanning the gap. Germline assignment: CDR1 MNHEY and CDR2 SMNVEV (reference sequence). The CDR3 runs to 15 residues. CDR3 amino acids: CASSLLRSSYNEQFF. CDR3 bases: TGTGCCAGCAGTTTACTTAGGAGCTCCTACAATGAGCAGTTCTTC.

This clonotype was counted only a few times. The chain has TRBV19 and TRBJ2-4; the match to TRBD1 covers 9 bases. The CDR3 is made up of 16 amino acids. Germline assignment: CDR1 LNHDA and CDR2 SQIVND (reference sequence). Trimming at V came to 4 bases and at J to 9 bases, leaving 13 bases not matched to a gene. The CDR3, as DNA: TGTGCCAGTAGTAGGAATAACGGACAGGGGAGATCCATTCAGTACTTC. Its protein product is CASSRNNGQGRSIQYF.

The V gene is TRBV6-1, the J gene TRBJ2-7, with D possibly matching TRBD1 (6 bases). The V and J ends lost 2 bases and 5 bases respectively, with 22 bases between them. This CDR3 is 17 amino acids long. Germline CDR1 reads MNHNS; CDR2 reads SASEGT. The CDR3 bases are TGTGCCAGCAGTGAACAGGGGTTCCGAGGACCCTTAGACGAGCAGTACTTC. Translated: CASSEQGFRGPLDEQYF.

The chain employs TRBV4-3 and TRBJ2-3, with 9 bases matching TRBD1. Germline CDR1 reads LGHNA; CDR2 reads YSLEER. V shed 3 bases and J 4 bases; nucleotides not matched to a gene: 14. The CDR3 totals 18 residues. CDR3 amino acids: CASSQERTGTGISDTQYF. The CDR3 region has the DNA TGCGCCAGCAGCCAGGAAAGAACCGGGACAGGGATATCAGATACGCAGTATTTT.

The V and J genes are TRBV15 and TRBJ2-5; 7 nucleotides match TRBD2. Germline V gene data show CDR1 as LNHNV and CDR2 as YYDKDF (reference sequence). The CDR3 has 14 amino acids. V shed 3 bases and J 1 base; nucleotides not matched to a gene: 2. The CDR3 region has the DNA TGTGCCACCAGCAGGGGAGGGGCCCAAGAGACCCAGTACTTC. Translating it yields CATSRGGAQETQYF.

The V gene is TRBV5-1, the J gene TRBJ2-5; no clear D. Trimming took 2 bases from V and 5 from J, leaving 10 bases between them. The CDR3 runs 13 residues. In germline, CDR1 is SGHRS, CDR2 YFSETQ. The CDR3 DNA reads as TGCGCCAGCAGCTTAGTAGCCTTGGAGACCCAGTACTTC. Residues: CASSLVALETQYF.

This clonotype was found a few times. The V gene is TRBV29-1, the J gene TRBJ1-1; D not resolved. Germline lookup yields CDR1 SQVTM and CDR2 ANQGSEA. There are 14 residues in the CDR3. The V gene lost 0 bases and the J gene lost 0 bases, with 8 bases spanning the gap. CDR3 protein: CSVEEVGMNTEAFF. The CDR3, as DNA: TGCAGCGTTGAAGAGGTGGGGATGAACACTGAAGCTTTCTTT.

The table lists this clonotype with a few counts. The chain couples TRBV5-1 to TRBJ2-7, with 10 bases matching TRBD1. Germline CDR1 and CDR2: SGHRS and YFSETQ. CDR3 length: 16 amino acids. V was pared by 2 bases and J by 1 base, with 6 bases of the junction left unmatched. The CDR3 region has the DNA TGCGCCAGCAGCTTTTTACCGGGACAGGGGTCCTACGAGCAGTACTTC. It codes for CASSFLPGQGSYEQYF. Using reference TRBV5-1 and TRBJ2-7 for the parts outside the CDR3, the full variable domain is KAGVTQTPRYLIKTRGQQVTLSCSPISGHRSVSWYQQTPGQGLQFLFEYFSETQRNKGNFPGRFSGRQFSNSRSEMNVSTLELGDSALYLCASSFLPGQGSYEQYFGPGTRLTVT.

This clonotype was detected only a few times. The gene calls are TRBV30 and TRBJ1-5; tentatively, D is TRBD1 (6 bases). Deletions cut 3 bases from V and 5 bases from J, with 14 bases between. The germline V gene encodes CDR1 GTSNPN and CDR2 SVGIG (reference sequence). The CDR3 loop spans 14 amino acids. The CDR3 bases are TGTGCCTGGAGCCGACAGGCTGATTATCAGCCCCAGCATTTT. Its protein product is CAWSRQADYQPQHF.

The chain has TRBV15 and TRBJ2-3; D may be TRBD1 or TRBD2 (5 bases each). V lost 0 bases, J lost 2 bases, and 15 bases lay in between. Germline V gene lookup returns CDR1 LNHNV and CDR2 YYDKDF (reference sequence). CDR3 length equals 17 residues. CDR3 DNA sequence: TGTGCCACCAGCAGAGAATCCGGGACGGTTACCACAGATACGCAGTATTTT. Its translation: CATSRESGTVTTDTQYF.

The chain recombines TRBV4-3 with TRBJ2-6, with 7 positions matching TRBD2. V lost 0 bases to trimming and J lost 0 bases; unmatched junction nucleotides: 5. CDR1 is LGHNA, CDR2 YSLEER, per germline. The CDR3 sequence is 18 residues long. The DNA of the CDR3 is TGCGCCAGCAGCCAAGAGGGAGGGTACCGCTCTGGGGCCAACGTCCTGACTTTC. Its protein is CASSQEGGYRSGANVLTF.

This clonotype was found a few times. The J gene is TRBJ2-3, the V gene TRBV20-1, with 11 bases that match TRBD2. The germline gives CDR1 DFQATT, CDR2 SNEGSKA (reference sequence). The CDR3 contains 14 residues. Trimming took 4 bases from V and 4 from J; bases not matched to a gene: 4. CDR3 amino acids: CSATYSGGADTQYF. The CDR3 DNA follows: TGCAGTGCTACCTATAGCGGGGGGGCAGATACGCAGTATTTT.

The chain has TRBV14 and TRBJ1-1, with TRBD1 matching over 9 bases. Germline V gene data show CDR1 as SGHDN and CDR2 as FVKESK. The V segment lost 9 bases and the J segment 6 bases; nucleotides outside the gene matches: 11. This CDR3 spans 14 amino acids. The CDR3 is CASRTGGESPEAFF. CDR3 in DNA: TGTGCCAGTAGAACAGGGGGCGAGAGTCCTGAAGCTTTCTTT.

This chain links TRBV4-2 with TRBJ2-3, with TRBD2 matching 9 bases. The germline V gene encodes CDR1 LGHNA and CDR2 YNFKEQ. The CDR3 extends over 17 amino acids. The V segment lost 4 bases and the J segment 0 bases; nucleotides outside the gene matches: 8. Here the CDR3 DNA reads TGTGCCAGCAGCCCCCGATCTAGCGGGGATAGCACAGATACGCAGTATTTT. Its protein product is CASSPRSSGDSTDTQYF.

This rearrangement joins TRBV4-1 to TRBJ2-2; TRBD1 matches at 7 bases. Germline assignment: CDR1 MGHRA and CDR2 YSYEKL. There are 16 residues in the CDR3. V shed 6 bases, J shed 3 bases, and the junction held 10 bases outside the gene matches. The CDR3 nucleotides are TGCGCCAGCAGGAGAACACAGGGGCTCGACACCGGGGAGCTGTTTTTT. Protein product: CASRRTQGLDTGELFF.

A few counts support this clonotype. The gene calls are TRBV7-6 and TRBJ1-3, with D perhaps TRBD1 (5 bases). Per the germline V gene, CDR1 is SGHVS and CDR2 is FNYEAQ. Trimming pared 5 bases from V and 0 bases from J, leaving 20 bases between. The CDR3 sequence is 18 residues long. CDR3 sequence reads: CASSLLIKQVISGNTIYF. CDR3 nucleotides: TGTGCCAGCAGCCTCCTCATCAAACAGGTTATCTCTGGAAACACCATATATTTT.

This clonotype was detected only a few times. V and J are TRBV24-1 and TRBJ2-5; TRBD1 agrees at 8 bases. Per the germline V gene, CDR1 is KGHDR and CDR2 is SFDVKD. The CDR3 length is 16 residues. The junction had 12 bases not matched to a gene; V was cut back by 8 bases and J by 2 bases. The CDR3, as DNA: TGTGCCACCAAATACCGGACAGGGAGGAGTCAAGAGACCCAGTACTTC. Encoded protein: CATKYRTGRSQETQYF.

The chain uses TRBV3-1 and TRBJ2-4; no definite D call. The germline V and J ends were trimmed by 0 bases and 9 bases, with 6 bases remaining between them. From germline, CDR1 is LGHDT and CDR2 YNNKEL (reference sequence). There are 12 residues in the CDR3. The CDR3 spells CASSQDSGIQYF. The DNA for the CDR3 is TGTGCCAGCAGCCAAGATTCTGGCATTCAGTACTTC. The complete variable domain, with remaining parts taken from reference TRBV3-1 and TRBJ2-4, reads DTAVSQTPKYLVTQMGNDKSIKCEQNLGHDTMYWYKQDSKKFLKIMFSYNNKELIINETVPNRFSPKSPDKAHLNLHINSLELGDSAVYFCASSQDSGIQYFGAGTRLSVL.

The gene calls are TRBV25-1 and TRBJ2-1, with D possibly TRBD1 on 6 matching bases. Germline-derived CDR1 and CDR2 are MGHDK and SYGVNS. V was shortened by 3 bases and J by 1 base, with 16 bases between the two germline ends. The CDR3 extends over 17 amino acids. The CDR3 region has the DNA TGTGCCAGCAGTGATACGAGGACAGCATCTTCCTACAATGAGCAGTTCTTC. Protein product: CASSDTRTASSYNEQFF.

The rearrangement links TRBV4-1 to TRBJ1-2; 7 bases align to TRBD1. Trimming removed 1 base from V and 4 bases from J; junction bases left unmatched: 9. CDR3 size: 16 residues. CDR1 MGHRA and CDR2 YSYEKL come from the germline V gene. The DNA for the CDR3 is TGCGCCAGCAGCCAAGGCGGGACAGAACCCAGCTATGGCTACACCTTC. Protein: CASSQGGTEPSYGYTF.